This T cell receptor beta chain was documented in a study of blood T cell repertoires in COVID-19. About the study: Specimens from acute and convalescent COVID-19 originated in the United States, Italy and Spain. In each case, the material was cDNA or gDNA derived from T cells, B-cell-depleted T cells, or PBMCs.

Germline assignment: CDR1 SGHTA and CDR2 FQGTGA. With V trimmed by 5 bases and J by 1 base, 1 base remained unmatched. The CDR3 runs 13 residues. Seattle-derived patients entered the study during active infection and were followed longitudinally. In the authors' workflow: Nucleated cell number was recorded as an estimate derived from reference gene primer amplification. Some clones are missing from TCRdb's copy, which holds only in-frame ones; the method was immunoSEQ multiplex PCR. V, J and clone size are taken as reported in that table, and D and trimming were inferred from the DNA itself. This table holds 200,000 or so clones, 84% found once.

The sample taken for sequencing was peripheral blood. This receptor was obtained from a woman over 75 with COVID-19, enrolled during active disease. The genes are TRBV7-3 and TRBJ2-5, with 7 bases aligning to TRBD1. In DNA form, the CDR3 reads TGTGCCAGCAGCCGGGACAGCCAAGAGACCCAGTACTTC. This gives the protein CASSRDSQETQYF. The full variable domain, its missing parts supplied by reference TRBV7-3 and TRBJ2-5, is GAGVSQTPSNKVTEKGKYVELRCDPISGHTALYWYRQSLGQGPEFLIYFQGTGAADDSGLPNDRFFAVRPEGSVSTLKIQRTERGDSAVYLCASSRDSQETQYFGPGTRLLVL.